The clone carrying this T cell receptor (beta chain) appeared many times. Its antigen is unknown. These data belong to a study of T cells in Graves' hyperthyroidism and ophthalmopathy. Study-wide results and caveats: The model forecast ophthalmopathy, anticipating it by a median about six months before onset.

The TCR beta CDR3 regions underwent amplification using RNA transcripts as the source. HTBI primers were employed in a first-round RT-PCR of the TCR CDR3. MiXCR, run by TCRdb on the multiplex PCR reads, gives a single entry per CDR3 protein. The sample contains some 600,000 distinct CDR3 sequences, around 13% of which appear only once. The CDR3 contains 15 residues. CDR1 DFQATT and CDR2 SNEGSKA come from the germline V gene (reference sequence). V lost 0 bases to trimming and J lost 3 bases; unmatched junction nucleotides: 6. Patients were excluded for uncontrolled infection, other autoimmune disease, pregnancy or lactation. Blood was sampled at initial diagnosis of hyperthyroidism, prior to onset of any ophthalmopathy symptoms.

The sequenced sample consisted of blood. This TCR was sampled from a woman in her twenties or thirties with Graves' hyperthyroidism that later progressed to Graves' ophthalmopathy. The chain recombines TRBV20-1 with TRBJ2-7, with 9 bases matching TRBD2. The CDR3 region has the DNA TGCAGTGCTAGAGATAGGCTAGCGGGACTCTACGAGCAGTACTTC. As protein: CSARDRLAGLYEQYF.